This record concerns one TCR beta chain sequence. Read data end 3 residues before the CDR3 end; the end is taken from the germline J gene. V trimming: 1 base; J trimming: 5 bases; junction bases outside the gene matches: 9. Looked up from germline, CDR1 is DFQATT and CDR2 is SNEGSKA (reference sequence). The CDR3 loop spans 15 amino acids. This sample stems from a study of T cells in women clearing cervical HPV infection. Only in-frame clones appear in the TCRdb table, and some are missing; sequencing was by immunoSEQ multiplex PCR. Its table lists 30,000 to 35,000 clones. The sequence came from a woman between 18 and 70 years old with a cervical HPV16 infection that either progressed to CIN3+ or cleared (not recorded which). Sequencing input: blood buffy coat. The chain employs TRBV20-1 and TRBJ2-7; 9 positions match TRBD2. CDR3 amino acids: CSARGISGRTNEQYF. Partial CDR3 DNA: TGCAGTGCTAGAGGGATTAGCGGGAGAACGAACGAG.